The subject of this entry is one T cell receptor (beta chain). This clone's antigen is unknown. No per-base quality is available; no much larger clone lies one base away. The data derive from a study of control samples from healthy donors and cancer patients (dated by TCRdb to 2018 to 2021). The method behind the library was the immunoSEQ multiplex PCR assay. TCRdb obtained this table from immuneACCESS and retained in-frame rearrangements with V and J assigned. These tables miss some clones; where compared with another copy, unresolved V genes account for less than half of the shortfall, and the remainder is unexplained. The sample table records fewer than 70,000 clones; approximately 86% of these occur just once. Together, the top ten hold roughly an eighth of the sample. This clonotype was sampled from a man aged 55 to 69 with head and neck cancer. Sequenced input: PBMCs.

The DNA reads TGTGCCAGCAGCAGACAGGGAACCGGGGAGCTGTTTTTT. Protein translation: CASSRQGTGELFF. The sequence joins TRBV7-3 to TRBJ2-2; the junction holds 7 bases that match TRBD1. Inclusive of the bounding cysteine and phenylalanine, the CDR3 is 13 residues long. The entry retains the CDR3 DNA only, 39 bases that are in frame from base 1. Clipping removes 5 bases from V and 5 bases from J, with 2 as the unmatched junction base count. CDR1 and CDR2, looked up from the germline V gene, are SGHTA and FQGTGA. The CDR3 plus the reference TRBV7-3 and TRBJ2-2 genes for the other parts give the full variable domain: GAGVSQTPSNKVTEKGKYVELRCDPISGHTALYWYRQSLGQGPEFLIYFQGTGAADDSGLPNDRFFAVRPEGSVSTLKIQRTERGDSAVYLCASSRQGTGELFFGEGSRLTVL.